The 26 T cell receptor beta chains presented below share a single source sample, sequenced in a study of blood T cell repertoires in COVID-19 (TCRdb year 2020). The method was the immunoSEQ multiplex PCR assay. Imported from immuneACCESS, the table was reduced by TCRdb to in-frame sequences with V and J called. These copies leave out some clones; in studies compared against another copy, an unresolved V gene accounts for under half, and the cause of the remainder is not known. The sample table records 290,000 or so clones; roughly 86% of these occur just once. Together, the top ten hold about 2.7% of the sample. Sequenced material: PBMCs or T cells enriched from blood (not recorded which). Every receptor here comes from a young woman who had recovered from COVID-19.

In its sample, this clone was seen once. This chain joins TRBV19 and TRBJ1-1; perhaps TRBD1 as D (6 bases). V gave up 5 bases and J gave up 0 bases, with 10 bases separating them. Germline assignment: CDR1 LNHDA and CDR2 SQIVND (reference sequence). This CDR3 is built from 14 residues. The CDR3 DNA reads as TGTGCCAGTAGTTACAGGGACATGAACACTGAAGCTTTCTTT. Protein: CASSYRDMNTEAFF.

The chain uses TRBV15 and TRBJ1-4; TRBD1 is a possible D gene (5 bases). The germline V and J ends were trimmed by 0 bases and 9 bases, with 14 bases remaining between them. Looked up from germline, CDR1 is LNHNV and CDR2 is YYDKDF (reference sequence). The CDR3 totals 15 residues. The CDR3 region is CATSRDYQGGQKLFF. Written as DNA, the CDR3 is TGTGCCACCAGCAGAGATTATCAGGGTGGACAAAAACTGTTTTTT.

The chain combines TRBV7-2 with TRBJ1-5; 9 bases agree with TRBD1. The CDR3 extends over 14 amino acids. J gave up 6 bases and V 5 bases, and 5 bases lay outside the gene matches. Germline lookup yields CDR1 SGHTA and CDR2 FQGNSA. This CDR3 reads CASSTQGARQPQHF. The CDR3 region has the DNA TGTGCCAGCAGCACACAGGGGGCGCGTCAGCCCCAGCATTTT.

The chain employs TRBV7-8 and TRBJ1-1, with 8 bases matching TRBD1. Germline CDR1 SGHVS, CDR2 FQNEAQ. CDR3 length: 13 amino acids. The trim removed 10 bases at V and 0 bases at J, leaving 4 bases unmatched. The CDR3 nucleotides are TGTGCCATTTCGGACAGGGTGAACACTGAAGCTTTCTTT. It translates to CAISDRVNTEAFF.

This rearrangement joins TRBV5-8 to TRBJ1-4; 8 bases are a match to TRBD1. J gave up 5 bases and V 4 bases, and 7 bases lay outside the gene matches. Germline V gives CDR1 SGHTS, CDR2 YDEGEE. The CDR3 is 15 residues long. CDR3 protein: CASSPWDRSNEKLFF. The DNA for the CDR3 is TGTGCCAGCAGCCCGTGGGACAGGTCGAATGAAAAACTGTTTTTT.

The V gene is TRBV19, the J gene TRBJ2-1; 10 bases fit TRBD2. This CDR3 spans 16 amino acids. Trimming took 4 bases from V and 1 from J; bases not matched to a gene: 4. CDR1 and CDR2 from the germline V gene are LNHDA and SQIVND (reference sequence). The CDR3 loop reads CASSTLAGESYNEQFF. The CDR3 nucleotides read TGTGCCAGTAGTACTCTAGCGGGAGAGTCCTACAATGAGCAGTTCTTC.

The gene calls are TRBV6-6 and TRBJ1-1; D unresolved. The CDR3 has 14 residues. Germline lookup yields CDR1 MNHNY and CDR2 SVGAGI (reference sequence). V was trimmed by 7 bases and J by 2 bases, leaving 14 bases between them. CDR3 sequence (DNA): TGTGCCAGCAAGAGGCCGGAAGGAAACACTGAAGCTTTCTTT. Protein product: CASKRPEGNTEAFF.

V gene TRBV7-2 combines with J gene TRBJ1-2, with D possibly being TRBD1 (6 bases). The germline CDR1 and CDR2 sequences are SGHTA and FQGNSA. The CDR3 covers 15 residues. V lost 5 bases and J 2 bases, leaving 15 bases between the germline ends. This chain's CDR3 is CASSLPDRSNYGYTF. The DNA for the CDR3 is TGTGCCAGCAGCCTTCCTGACAGGTCGAACTATGGCTACACCTTC.

The chain uses TRBV30 and TRBJ2-1; 7 nucleotides match TRBD2. The V and J ends lost 0 bases and 9 bases, in that order; junction bases with no gene match: 8. This CDR3 region has 14 residues. CDR1 is GTSNPN and CDR2 is SVGIG in the germline V gene (reference sequence). As DNA, the CDR3 is TGTGCCTGGAGTGTACTTCCTAGCGGAGGTGAGCAGTTCTTC. This encodes CAWSVLPSGGEQFF. The variable domain in full, completed from reference TRBV30 and TRBJ2-1, reads SQTIHQWPATLVQPVGSPLSLECTVEGTSNPNLYWYRQAAGRGLQLLFYSVGIGQISSEVPQNLSASRPQDRQFILSSKKLLLSDSGFYLCAWSVLPSGGEQFFGPGTRLTVL.

This chain uses TRBV10-2 with TRBJ2-5; maybe TRBD2 (5 bases). V was pared by 6 bases and J by 7 bases, with 9 bases between. CDR1 and CDR2 (germline): WSHSY, SAAADI. This CDR3 spans 11 amino acids. The DNA for the CDR3 is TGCGCCAGCAGGGAACGGGGGACCCAGTACTTC. Its translation is CASRERGTQYF.

V and J are TRBV5-5 and TRBJ2-5; 9 bases fit TRBD2. Germline values: CDR1 SGHKS, CDR2 YYEKEE (reference sequence). The CDR3 runs to 16 residues. Unmatched junction bases numbered 11, after V lost 4 bases and J lost 4 bases. As DNA, the CDR3 is TGTGCCAGCAGCCGCAATCCGACTAGCGGTTCAGAGACCCAGTACTTC. Translating it yields CASSRNPTSGSETQYF.

The V call is TRBV9, the J call TRBJ2-5; D possibly corresponds to TRBD2 (6 bases). CDR3 length: 16 amino acids. The V gene lost 0 bases and the J gene lost 1 base, with 13 bases spanning the gap. Germline values: CDR1 SGDLS, CDR2 YYNGEE. For the CDR3, the DNA is TGTGCCAGCAGCGTAGATCTGGGACTCTTCCAAGAGACCCAGTACTTC. It encodes CASSVDLGLFQETQYF.

Here the CDR3 reads CASSGTGNQPQHF. The CDR3 region has the DNA TGTGCCAGCAGCGGGACAGGGAATCAGCCCCAGCATTTT. The gene calls are TRBV28 and TRBJ1-5; 9 bases fit TRBD1. CDR3 length: 13 amino acids. In germline, CDR1 is MDHEN, CDR2 SYDVKM. V trimming: 6 bases; J trimming: 4 bases; junction bases outside the gene matches: 1. Full variable domain (remainder filled in from reference TRBV28 and TRBJ1-5): DVKVTQSSRYLVKRTGEKVFLECVQDMDHENMFWYRQDPGLGLRLIYFSYDVKMKEKGDIPEGYSVSREKKERFSLILESASTNQTSMYLCASSGTGNQPQHFGDGTRLSIL.

The V and J genes are TRBV28 and TRBJ2-7, with a possible D match to TRBD2 (6 bases). This CDR3 comprises 15 residues. Germline V gene data show CDR1 as MDHEN and CDR2 as SYDVKM. V was shortened by 5 bases and J by 3 bases, with 17 bases between the two germline ends. The CDR3 spells CASSLLGSGSYEQYF. The CDR3 DNA reads as TGTGCCAGCAGTCTCCTTGGTAGCGGAAGCTACGAGCAGTACTTC.

This clone has a single count. The chain is built from TRBV19 and TRBJ1-6; TRBD1 agrees at 10 bases. Germline V gene lookup returns CDR1 LNHDA and CDR2 SQIVND (reference sequence). V was clipped by 5 bases and J by 8 bases; unmatched bases: 9. The CDR3 is 16 amino acids. The chain's CDR3 is CASSPSPGQGHSPLHF. In DNA, the CDR3 is TGTGCCAGTAGTCCCAGCCCGGGACAGGGGCATTCACCCCTCCACTTT.

The V gene is TRBV9, the J gene TRBJ2-1; D gene ambiguous. The V end lost 2 bases, the J end lost 6 bases, and 12 bases lay between the germline ends. The CDR3 covers 14 residues. Germline V gene sequence: CDR1 SGDLS, CDR2 YYNGEE. Here the CDR3 DNA reads TGTGCCAGCAGCGTGTCGCACACGGGCAATGAGCAGTTCTTC. Translating gives CASSVSHTGNEQFF.

This chain joins TRBV5-4 and TRBJ1-4, with 7 bases aligning to TRBD1. Germline V gene lookup returns CDR1 SGHNT and CDR2 YYREEE (reference sequence). Losses at the gene ends were 4 bases for V and 5 bases for J; bases not matched to a gene: 11. The CDR3 is 16 amino acids. The CDR3 spells CASSHSRGQLNEKLFF. The CDR3, as DNA: TGTGCCAGCAGCCATTCTAGGGGACAGCTGAATGAAAAACTGTTTTTT.

The chain combines TRBV19 with TRBJ1-1; the match to TRBD1 covers 9 bases. Germline V CDR1 and CDR2: LNHDA, SQIVND (reference sequence). Trimming at V came to 5 bases and at J to 5 bases, leaving 3 bases not matched to a gene. This CDR3 has 13 residues. CDR3 residues: CASSPTGGTEAFF. Written as DNA, the CDR3 is TGTGCCAGTAGTCCGACAGGGGGAACTGAAGCTTTCTTT.

This clone was observed a handful of times. CDR3 loop: CAISEGGEGYTF. The DNA for the CDR3 is TGTGCCATCAGTGAAGGAGGGGAAGGCTACACCTTC. The chain carries TRBV10-3 and TRBJ1-2; tentatively, D is TRBD1 (5 bases). Germline loops: CDR1 ENHRY, CDR2 SYGVKD. The CDR3 is made up of 12 amino acids. V shed 3 bases and J shed 8 bases, with 10 bases lying between them.

This chain joins TRBV19 and TRBJ1-1; D gene unclear. Deletions cut 4 bases from V and 2 bases from J, with 14 bases between. The CDR3 runs 15 residues. CDR1 LNHDA and CDR2 SQIVND come from the germline V gene (reference sequence). The CDR3, as DNA: TGTGCCAGTAGTAATCGAAGGCAGGTAAACACTGAAGCTTTCTTT. It translates to CASSNRRQVNTEAFF.

In DNA form, the CDR3 reads TGTGCCAGCGTCGCGGGCGGACCCAATCAGCCCCAGCATTTT. Its translation: CASVAGGPNQPQHF. The chain employs TRBV28 and TRBJ1-5; unclear D gene. Trimming removed 8 bases from V and 3 bases from J, with 14 bases in between. Per the germline V gene, CDR1 is MDHEN and CDR2 is SYDVKM. This CDR3 contains 14 residues.

The V gene is TRBV3-1 (or the pseudogene TRBV3-2), the J gene TRBJ2-3; 12 nucleotides line up with TRBD2. V shed 4 bases, J shed 9 bases, and the junction held 11 bases outside the gene matches. The germline V gene encodes CDR1 LGHDT and CDR2 YNNKEL (reference sequence). This CDR3 is 16 amino acids long. The CDR3 region has the DNA TGTGCCAGCAGCCCGTCGTGGCTAGCGGGAGGGAGGACGCAGTATTTT. This translates into CASSPSWLAGGRTQYF.

The chain recombines TRBV5-6 with TRBJ2-3; 8 nucleotides line up with TRBD1. The CDR3 is 16 residues long. V gave up 4 bases and J gave up 2 bases; unmatched junction bases: 9. The germline V gene has CDR1 SGHDT and CDR2 YYEEEE. The CDR3 loop reads CASSPAGTGDTDTQYF. The CDR3 nucleotides read TGTGCCAGCAGCCCGGCCGGGACAGGAGACACAGATACGCAGTATTTT. Drawing the rest from reference TRBV5-6 and TRBJ2-3, the complete variable domain is DAGVTQSPTHLIKTRGQQVTLRCSPKSGHDTVSWYQQALGQGPQFIFQYYEEEERQRGNFPDRFSGHQFPNYSSELNVNALLLGDSALYLCASSPAGTGDTDTQYFGPGTRLTVL.

The rearrangement joins TRBV4-1 to TRBJ1-4; D unclear. V was shortened by 3 bases and J by 8 bases, with 10 bases between the two germline ends. CDR3 length: 13 amino acids. Germline V gives CDR1 MGHRA, CDR2 YSYEKL. The CDR3 region has the DNA TGCGCCAGCAGCCAGACTATAAAGGAAAAACTGTTTTTT. It yields the protein CASSQTIKEKLFF.

The CDR3 here is CASTQLPGLRYNEQFF. The CDR3 region has the DNA TGTGCCAGCACCCAACTACCGGGACTCCGCTACAATGAGCAGTTCTTC. The chain combines TRBV6-6 with TRBJ2-1; a weak D match, TRBD2 (6 bases). V was clipped by 7 bases and J by 3 bases, with 19 bases between them. The CDR3 runs 16 residues. Germline V gene lookup returns CDR1 MNHNY and CDR2 SVGAGI (reference sequence).

This chain joins TRBV4-2 and TRBJ2-1, with 12 bases aligning to TRBD2. The germline V gene encodes CDR1 LGHNA and CDR2 YNFKEQ. The J segment lost 4 bases and the V segment lost 0 bases, leaving 1 base of the junction unmatched. This CDR3 region has 16 residues. This chain's CDR3 is CASSQEGTSGYNEQFF. CDR3 DNA sequence: TGTGCCAGCAGCCAAGAGGGGACTAGCGGGTACAATGAGCAGTTCTTC.